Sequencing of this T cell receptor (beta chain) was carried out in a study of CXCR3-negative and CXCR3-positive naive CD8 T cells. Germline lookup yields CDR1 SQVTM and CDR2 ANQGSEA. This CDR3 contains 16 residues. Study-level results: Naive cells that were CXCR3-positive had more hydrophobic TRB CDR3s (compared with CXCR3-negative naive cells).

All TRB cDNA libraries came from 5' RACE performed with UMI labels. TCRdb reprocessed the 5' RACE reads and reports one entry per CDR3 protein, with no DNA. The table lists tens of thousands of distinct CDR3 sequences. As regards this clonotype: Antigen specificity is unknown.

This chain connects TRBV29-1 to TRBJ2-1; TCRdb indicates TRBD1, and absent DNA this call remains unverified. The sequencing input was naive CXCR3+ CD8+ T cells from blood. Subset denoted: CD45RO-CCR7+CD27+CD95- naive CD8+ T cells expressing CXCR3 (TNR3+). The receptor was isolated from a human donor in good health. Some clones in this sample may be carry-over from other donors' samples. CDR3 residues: CSVDFDGISSYNEQFF.